The entry below gives a single T cell receptor (beta chain) sequence along with its context. An amount of RNA that ranged from roughly 0.5 to 1 ug was reverse transcribed with random hexamers. TCR beta CDR3 was amplified by immunoSEQ covering 54 Vbeta and 13 Jbeta. A single record per CDR3 protein comes from TCRdb applying MiXCR to the immunoSEQ multiplex PCR reads. This table holds 150,000 to 200,000 distinct CDR3 sequences, 80% to 95% found once. This sample is drawn from a study of CD8 T cells in Susac syndrome. The CDR3 length is 10 residues. Germline assignment: CDR1 SQVTM and CDR2 ANQGSEA. Trimming removed 4 bases at V and 7 bases at J, with 8 bases between.

The sample was CD4+ T cells from PBMCs. The sequence derives from a human donor in good health. This chain joins TRBV29-1 and TRBJ2-7, with D uncertain. CDR3 coding DNA: TGCAGCGTTGGTTCTGGGGAGCAGTACTTC. Its translation is CSVGSGEQYF.